The rows below give T cell receptor beta chains drawn from one sample of a study of T cell responses to AZD1222 COVID-19 vaccine. Sequenced by immunoSEQ multiplex PCR; TCRdb stores in-frame clones only, minus some. This table has about 160,000 clones, roughly nine tenths appearing once. The sample was peripheral blood, taken on day 0 of MenACWY control vaccination. The receptors here all came from an adult in good health. Both conserved end residues are part of each CDR3. Fields, in order: J gene, clone size, V gene, D gene, CDR3 protein, CDR3 DNA. A D gene is named only where the DNA matches it firmly. Not all rows give a size; the values are once, few, many and, for expanded clones, a class.

J: TRBJ2-5
size: NA
V: TRBV19
D: TRBD1
CDR3: CASSQSGAGGGETQYF
DNA: TGTGCCAGTAGTCAATCTGGGGCAGGGGGTGGAGAGACCCAGTACTTC

J: TRBJ1-1
size: NA
V: TRBV6-5
D: TRBD1
CDR3: CASRDRGLNTEAFF
DNA: TGTGCCAGCAGGGACAGGGGCCTGAACACTGAAGCTTTCTTT

J: TRBJ2-5
size: NA
V: TRBV6-6
D: TRBD1
CDR3: CASRDTGGSQETQYF
DNA: TGTGCCAGCCGGGACACAGGGGGGTCGCAAGAGACCCAGTACTTC

J: TRBJ2-7
size: NA
V: TRBV9
D: NA
CDR3: CASSLQGGEQYF
DNA: TGTGCCAGCAGCTTACAGGGTGGCGAGCAGTACTTC

J: TRBJ2-3
size: NA
V: TRBV9
D: NA
CDR3: CASSVTPLTDTQYF
DNA: TGTGCCAGCAGCGTAACGCCTCTCACAGATACGCAGTATTTT

J: TRBJ2-5
size: NA
V: TRBV19
D: TRBD2
CDR3: CASSIGLLAGTHEETQYF
DNA: TGTGCCAGTAGTATTGGGTTGCTAGCGGGAACACACGAAGAGACCCAGTACTTC

J: TRBJ2-5
size: NA
V: TRBV11-2
D: TRBD2
CDR3: CASSLQGPSSGRYRETQYF
DNA: TGTGCCAGCAGCTTACAAGGACCCTCTAGCGGGAGGTACCGTGAGACCCAGTACTTC

J: TRBJ2-7
size: NA
V: TRBV2
D: TRBD2
CDR3: CASSEKASGIGEQYF
DNA: TGTGCCAGCAGTGAAAAGGCTAGCGGGATCGGCGAGCAGTACTTC

J: TRBJ1-5
size: NA
V: TRBV5-4
D: TRBD1
CDR3: CASSQDRALDQPQHF
DNA: TGTGCCAGCAGCCAGGACAGGGCCCTCGATCAGCCCCAGCATTTT

J: TRBJ1-6
size: NA
V: TRBV28
D: NA
CDR3: CASTNEGQGGSPLHF
DNA: TGTGCCAGCACCAATGAGGGGCAGGGTGGTTCACCCCTCCACTTT

J: TRBJ2-1
size: NA
V: TRBV7-9
D: TRBD2
CDR3: CASTLAGAANEQFF
DNA: TGTGCCAGCACACTAGCGGGAGCTGCAAATGAGCAGTTCTTC

J: TRBJ2-7
size: NA
V: TRBV28
D: TRBD2
CDR3: CASSATSGRYEQYF
DNA: TGTGCCAGCAGTGCGACTAGCGGGAGGTACGAGCAGTACTTC

J: TRBJ2-2
size: once
V: TRBV4-1
D: TRBD1
CDR3: CASSKPDRVVRELFF
DNA: TGCGCCAGCAGCAAACCTGACAGGGTGGTCAGGGAGCTGTTTTTC

J: TRBJ1-6
size: hyperexpanded
V: TRBV27
D: NA
CDR3: CASRETGGSPLHF
DNA: TGTGCCAGCAGAGAAACGGGGGGATCACCCCTCCACTTT

J: TRBJ1-1
size: NA
V: TRBV7-8
D: NA
CDR3: CASSAQGPNTEAFF
DNA: TGTGCCAGCAGTGCCCAGGGGCCGAACACTGAAGCTTTCTTT

J: TRBJ2-1
size: NA
V: TRBV6-4
D: NA
CDR3: CASSLFRAVGEGAAEQFF
DNA: TGTGCCAGCAGCCTTTTCCGGGCTGTGGGGGAGGGGGCCGCTGAGCAGTTCTTC

J: TRBJ1-2
size: NA
V: TRBV11-3
D: NA
CDR3: CASSLAPATGDYGYTF
DNA: TGTGCCAGCAGCTTAGCGCCAGCAACGGGAGACTATGGCTACACCTTC

J: TRBJ2-3
size: NA
V: TRBV21-1
D: NA
CDR3: CASSRGSQYF
DNA: TGTGCCAGCAGCAGGGGTTCGCAGTATTTT

J: TRBJ1-5
size: NA
V: TRBV6-2/TRBV6-3
D: TRBD1
CDR3: CASSFWDRGSGNQPQHF
DNA: TGTGCCAGCAGTTTTTGGGACAGGGGTTCTGGAAATCAGCCCCAGCATTTT

J: TRBJ2-1
size: NA
V: TRBV5-1
D: TRBD1
CDR3: CASSLGGQGYNEQFF
DNA: TGCGCCAGCAGCTTGGGAGGACAGGGTTACAATGAGCAGTTCTTC

J: TRBJ1-4
size: NA
V: TRBV27
D: TRBD1
CDR3: CASRTGTGEEKLFF
DNA: TGTGCCAGCAGAACCGGGACAGGGGAAGAAAAACTGTTTTTT

J: TRBJ1-2
size: NA
V: TRBV7-8
D: TRBD1
CDR3: CASSPGTVNYGYTF
DNA: TGTGCCAGCAGCCCCGGGACAGTTAACTATGGCTACACCTTC

J: TRBJ2-5
size: NA
V: TRBV27
D: NA
CDR3: CASSNTQGRQETQYF
DNA: TGTGCCAGCAGTAATACACAGGGGAGGCAAGAGACCCAGTACTTC

J: TRBJ2-7
size: NA
V: TRBV5-5
D: TRBD2
CDR3: CASSLATSGRGYEQYF
DNA: TGTGCCAGCAGCTTGGCAACTAGCGGGAGAGGGTACGAGCAGTACTTC

J: TRBJ1-3
size: NA
V: TRBV5-5
D: NA
CDR3: CASSDYRVRTGNTIYF
DNA: TGTGCCAGCAGCGACTACAGGGTCCGGACTGGAAACACCATATATTTT

J: TRBJ2-7
size: NA
V: TRBV21-1
D: NA
CDR3: CASRYRAPYYEQYF
DNA: TGTGCCAGCCGGTACAGGGCCCCCTACTACGAGCAGTACTTC

J: TRBJ1-6
size: NA
V: TRBV2
D: NA
CDR3: CASHLDSPLHF
DNA: TGTGCCAGCCACTTGGATTCACCCCTCCACTTT

J: TRBJ2-2
size: NA
V: TRBV18
D: NA
CDR3: CASSPLNRGRGGELFF
DNA: TGTGCCAGCTCACCACTAAACCGGGGACGTGGCGGGGAGCTGTTTTTT

J: TRBJ1-6
size: NA
V: TRBV2
D: NA
CDR3: CASSALGGSPLHF
DNA: TGTGCCAGCAGCGCGCTTGGGGGATCACCCCTCCACTTT

J: TRBJ2-4
size: once
V: TRBV30
D: NA
CDR3: CAWRAGRTKNIQYF
DNA: TGTGCCTGGAGGGCTGGGAGAACCAAAAACATTCAGTACTTC

J: TRBJ1-2
size: NA
V: TRBV18
D: TRBD1
CDR3: CASSPTGTGRGGYTF
DNA: TGTGCCAGCTCACCAACCGGGACAGGGAGAGGAGGCTACACCTTC

J: TRBJ2-7
size: NA
V: TRBV19
D: NA
CDR3: CASSNLFRTANSYEQYF
DNA: TGTGCCAGTAGTAACCTGTTTCGGACAGCGAACTCCTACGAGCAGTACTTC

J: TRBJ2-2
size: NA
V: TRBV19
D: TRBD1
CDR3: CASGTENTGELFF
DNA: TGTGCCAGTGGGACAGAGAACACCGGGGAGCTGTTTTTT

J: TRBJ1-1
size: NA
V: TRBV19
D: NA
CDR3: CASSTGLRTEAFF
DNA: TGTGCCAGTAGTACAGGGTTACGCACTGAAGCTTTCTTT

J: TRBJ2-1
size: NA
V: TRBV30
D: TRBD2
CDR3: CAWTSGLNEQFF
DNA: TGTGCCTGGACTAGCGGGCTTAATGAGCAGTTCTTC

J: TRBJ2-5
size: once
V: TRBV7-9
D: NA
CDR3: CASSPSLVGLDILQETQYF
DNA: TGTGCCAGCAGCCCCTCTCTAGTGGGGTTGGACATCCTCCAAGAGACCCAGTACTTC

J: TRBJ2-5
size: NA
V: TRBV20-1
D: NA
CDR3: CSAQLQETQYF
DNA: TGCAGTGCCCAACTTCAAGAGACCCAGTACTTC

J: TRBJ2-2
size: NA
V: TRBV21-1
D: NA
CDR3: CASSKFLRRDPGELFF
DNA: TGTGCCAGCAGCAAATTTCTTCGCAGGGATCCCGGGGAGCTGTTTTTT

J: TRBJ1-1
size: NA
V: TRBV12-3/TRBV12-4
D: NA
CDR3: CASTILNTEAFF
DNA: TGTGCCAGCACCATCCTAAACACTGAAGCTTTCTTT

J: TRBJ1-2
size: NA
V: TRBV2
D: NA
CDR3: CASAGGWRYGYTF
DNA: TGTGCCAGTGCCGGGGGGTGGAGATATGGCTACACCTTC

J: TRBJ2-2
size: NA
V: TRBV4-2
D: NA
CDR3: CASSQTITGSGELFF
DNA: TGTGCCAGCAGCCAAACAATTACCGGGTCCGGGGAGCTGTTTTTT

J: TRBJ1-1
size: NA
V: TRBV6-4
D: NA
CDR3: CASSDRGRTEAFF
DNA: TGTGCCAGCAGTGACAGGGGCCGGACTGAAGCTTTCTTT

J: TRBJ2-2
size: NA
V: TRBV11-3
D: TRBD1
CDR3: CASSLTWDSSNRELFF
DNA: TGTGCCAGCAGCTTAACCTGGGACAGCTCTAATAGGGAGCTGTTTTTT

J: TRBJ1-1
size: NA
V: TRBV30
D: NA
CDR3: CAWSPPGIFF
DNA: TGTGCCTGGAGTCCTCCCGGGATCTTCTTT